This T cell receptor beta chain was captured in a study of PD-1 blockade in classical Hodgkin lymphoma. About the study: Nivolumab was administered to patients intravenously at 3 mg/kg every 2 weeks. Overall study findings and caveats: The CD4+ diversity rise by C4D1 was clearest in complete responders. Those starting nivolumab under 1 year post-ASCT were excluded. Baseline diversity resembling that of newly diagnosed patients was seen in complete responders.

Every patient was affected by relapse after autologous stem cell transplantation, while exposure to brentuximab vedotin was not uniform. Clones were read by immunoSEQ multiplex PCR, and TCRdb kept only the in-frame ones, dropping some. The repertoire holds some 22,000 clones, with roughly 77% as singletons. Germline V gene sequence: CDR1 SGDLS, CDR2 YYNGEE. V was clipped by 0 bases and J by 5 bases, with 20 bases between them. This CDR3 has 17 amino acids. As regards this clone: Its antigen is not identified.

Sequenced here: peripheral blood mononuclear cells (PBMCs), sampled before the second cycle of nivolumab. The gene calls are TRBV9 and TRBJ2-5; weak D call: TRBD2 (6 bases). The sequence came from a human donor with classical Hodgkin lymphoma. The CDR3 sequence: CASSVEFGGGLRETQYF. CDR3 sequence (DNA): TGTGCCAGCAGCGTAGAGTTTGGTGGAGGGCTGCGGGAGACCCAGTACTTC.